This TCR beta chain was identified during a study of blood T cell repertoires in COVID-19. Overall study context: The United States, Italy and Spain were the sources of the acute and convalescent COVID-19 samples. T cells, B-cell-depleted T cells, or PBMCs supplied cDNA or gDNA.

In the original workflow: Estimated nucleated cell counts came from reference gene primer amplification. The table came from immunoSEQ multiplex PCR; TCRdb's copy has only in-frame clones and leaves some out. The D gene and trimming were derived from the DNA, and the V and J assignments and clone size from that table. Altogether about 130,000 clones are present, 79% being singletons, with the ten largest covering about 40%. The sample taken for sequencing was peripheral blood. The clonotype comes from a man aged 40-50 years with active or convalescent COVID-19.

DNA for the CDR3: TGTGCCAGCAGTTCTTGGACTGAGGAGACCCAGTACTTC. It yields the protein CASSSWTEETQYF. The chain employs TRBV6-5 and TRBJ2-5; possibly TRBD2 for D (5 bases). V gave up 4 bases and J gave up 5 bases, with 11 bases separating them. Germline-derived CDR1 and CDR2 are MNHEY and SVGAGI. The CDR3 sequence is 13 residues long.